Given below is one T cell receptor (beta chain) in context. The germline V gene encodes CDR1 MNHNS and CDR2 SASEGT. Trimming took off 4 bases at V and 7 bases at J, with 8 bases between the two ends. The CDR3 has 11 residues. This sample is drawn from a study of OX40 agonist ivuxolimab in advanced cancers. About the research overall: Over 30% of patients had received prior checkpoint inhibitor therapy. One hepatocellular carcinoma and a couple of cutaneous melanoma patients partially responded.

Patients had blood sampled at baseline and again on cycle 4 day 1 and cycle 7 day 1. Data came from immunoSEQ multiplex PCR; TCRdb stores just in-frame clones and leaves some out. This table holds 66,000 or so clones, around 82% found once. The chain uses TRBV6-1 and TRBJ2-7; D not resolved. The source material was CD4+ or CD8+ T cells sorted from blood, sampled in a trial of the OX40 agonist ivuxolimab. The sequence came from an adult with an advanced solid tumor such as melanoma, head and neck, liver or kidney cancer. CDR3 in DNA: TGTGCCAGCAGTGCCTTCCATGAGCAGTACTTC. Protein sequence: CASSAFHEQYF.